The present T cell receptor beta chain was sequenced within a study of regulatory T cells in long-lasting Graves disease. Arm-PCR with iRepertoire HTBI primers amplified the CDR3 regions for these TCR beta libraries. One entry per CDR3 protein, called by TCRdb with MiXCR from the multiplex PCR reads. The sample has roughly 400,000 distinct CDR3 sequences, less than 25% seen once. The CDR3 loop spans 14 amino acids. Germline V CDR1 and CDR2: LNHDA, SQIVND (reference sequence). V lost 6 bases, J lost 5 bases, and 6 bases stayed unmatched. The sample's time point: persistent/refractory GD, antithyroid drugs over 5 years with positive TRAb. From PBMCs, RNA was extracted and then used to make the TCR library.

This TCR was sampled from a female donor with Graves disease. The V call is TRBV19, the J call TRBJ2-1; 8 bases fit TRBD2. Sample: peripheral blood mononuclear cells (PBMCs), taken when the disease was refractory, from a patient treated with antithyroid drugs. CDR3 in DNA: TGTGCCAGTAGCAGCGGGAGTTTCGACAATGAGCAGTTCTTC. Protein: CASSSGSFDNEQFF.